These 14 T cell receptor beta chains share one sample of origin, sequenced in a study of blood T cell repertoires in COVID-19. The data were produced by immunoSEQ multiplex PCR, yet TCRdb's version contains in-frame clones alone and is incomplete. The data show some 400,000 clones, around 87% seen once. The material sequenced was peripheral blood. These receptors all come from a woman aged 60-75 years with COVID-19, enrolled during active disease.

The chain links TRBV23-1 to TRBJ2-3; 7 bases align to TRBD1. TRBV23-1 is identified as an open reading frame with a role that is uncertain. V shed 6 bases and J 2 bases; nucleotides not matched to a gene: 5. CDR3 length: 14 residues. DNA of the CDR3: TGCGCCAGCAGCGGACAGGAGACCACAGATACGCAGTATTTT. It translates to CASSGQETTDTQYF.

This chain links TRBV21-1 with TRBJ2-1; the D segment call TRBD1 is taken from the table without a DNA check. TRBV21-1 is labeled a pseudogene. CDR3 length: 16 amino acids. Here the CDR3 reads CASIPLRDRGYNEQFF. The CDR3 DNA is TGTGCCAGCATCCCTCTCCGGGACAGGGGCTACAATGAGCAGTTCTTC.

The chain employs TRBV5-6 and TRBJ2-5; possible D gene TRBD1, 5 bases. V lost 2 bases and J 5 bases, leaving 22 bases between the germline ends. CDR1 and CDR2 (germline): SGHDT, YYEEEE. There are 17 residues in the CDR3. CDR3 in amino acids: CASSLTYPDSRGETQYF. Written as DNA, the CDR3 is TGTGCCAGCAGCTTAACTTACCCAGACAGCCGTGGGGAGACCCAGTACTTC.

The rearrangement joins TRBV5-4 to TRBJ2-7; TRBD1 matches 7 bases. V lost 3 bases, J lost 3 bases, and 6 bases stayed unmatched. The CDR3 consists of 14 residues. Germline assignment: CDR1 SGHNT and CDR2 YYREEE (reference sequence). The CDR3 nucleotides are TGTGCCAGCAGCTCGGGGACAGTCCGCTACGAGCAGTACTTC. This encodes CASSSGTVRYEQYF.

V is TRBV6-1 and J is TRBJ2-3, with D possibly matching TRBD1 (6 bases). The V gene lost 3 bases and the J gene lost 4 bases, with 14 bases spanning the gap. CDR1 and CDR2 from the germline V gene are MNHNS and SASEGT. The CDR3 covers 15 residues. CDR3 in DNA: TGTGCCAGCAGTGAGCAGGGGATGGGGCCAGATACGCAGTATTTT. Translating gives CASSEQGMGPDTQYF.

V is TRBV25-1 and J is TRBJ1-4; 7 bases map to TRBD1. This CDR3 contains 13 residues. Looked up from germline, CDR1 is MGHDK and CDR2 is SYGVNS. V lost 6 bases, J lost 7 bases, and 5 bases stayed unmatched. DNA for the CDR3: TGTGCCAGCAGCAGGGGGTCGGGTGAAAAACTGTTTTTT. Translation: CASSRGSGEKLFF.

The chain joins TRBV7-3 to TRBJ1-1, with D unclear. Germline loops: CDR1 SGHTA, CDR2 FQGTGA. The CDR3 consists of 13 residues. Trimming left V 5 bases short and J 5 bases short, with 12 bases between. The CDR3 reads CASSLAVGTEAFF. The CDR3 DNA follows: TGTGCCAGCAGCCTGGCAGTTGGTACTGAAGCTTTCTTT.

The V gene is TRBV5-1, the J gene TRBJ1-3, with 7 bases identical to TRBD1. Germline lookup yields CDR1 SGHRS and CDR2 YFSETQ. Trimming at V came to 5 bases and at J to 1 base, leaving 6 bases not matched to a gene. The CDR3 totals 15 residues. The CDR3 coding sequence is TGCGCCAGCAGTTCTGACAGGGTTTCTGGAAACACCATATATTTT. As protein: CASSSDRVSGNTIYF. Based on the CDR3 plus reference TRBV5-1 and TRBJ1-3, the full variable domain is KAGVTQTPRYLIKTRGQQVTLSCSPISGHRSVSWYQQTPGQGLQFLFEYFSETQRNKGNFPGRFSGRQFSNSRSEMNVSTLELGDSALYLCASSSDRVSGNTIYFGEGSWLTVV.

This chain links TRBV7-3 with TRBJ1-2, with D perhaps TRBD1 (6 bases). V was cut by 5 bases and J by 8 bases, with 18 bases left in between. CDR1 and CDR2 (germline): SGHTA, FQGTGA. The CDR3 is made up of 14 amino acids. In nucleotides, the CDR3 is TGTGCCAGCAGCCCGAGGCGGGGGGCAGGAGGCTACACCTTC. It is translated as CASSPRRGAGGYTF.

The chain has TRBV19 and TRBJ1-1; the D is unclear. CDR3 length equals 12 residues. Germline V lookup: CDR1 LNHDA, CDR2 SQIVND (reference sequence). Trimming shortened V by 6 bases and J by 1 base, and 6 bases separated the two germline ends. The CDR3 protein is CASRFQNTEAFF. CDR3 DNA: TGTGCCAGTAGGTTTCAGAACACTGAAGCTTTCTTT.

This chain joins TRBV11-3 and TRBJ2-1, with 14 bases identical to TRBD2. The CDR3 runs to 18 residues. Per the germline V gene, CDR1 is SGHNT and CDR2 is YENEEA. V lost 3 bases to trimming and J lost 0 bases; unmatched junction nucleotides: 4. In DNA, the CDR3 is TGTGCCAGCAGCTTGGGACTAGCGGGGGCGAACTCCTACAATGAGCAGTTCTTC. Its protein is CASSLGLAGANSYNEQFF.

The V gene is TRBV4-1, the J gene TRBJ1-5; D uncertain. The CDR3 is made up of 14 amino acids. Germline V gene lookup returns CDR1 MGHRA and CDR2 YSYEKL. Trimming took 0 bases from V and 5 from J, leaving 8 bases between them. The CDR3 loop is CASSQETSDQPQHF. CDR3 bases: TGCGCCAGCAGCCAAGAGACTTCTGATCAGCCCCAGCATTTT.

The chain employs TRBV27 and TRBJ1-4, with 10 bases identical to TRBD1. V trimming: 2 bases; J trimming: 8 bases; junction bases outside the gene matches: 8. The length of the CDR3 is 16 residues. Germline V CDR1 and CDR2: MNHEY, SMNVEV (reference sequence). The DNA of the CDR3 is TGTGCCAGCAGTTTAAGGGCGACAGGGGGCCGGGAAAAACTGTTTTTT. It yields the protein CASSLRATGGREKLFF.

This clone was seen ten or more times. The chain recombines TRBV18 with TRBJ2-1; TRBD2 agrees at 9 bases. The germline V gene encodes CDR1 KGHSH and CDR2 LQKENI. The CDR3 sequence is 16 residues long. J gave up 0 bases and V 3 bases, and 3 bases lay outside the gene matches. The CDR3 is CASSPSGGISYNEQFF. The CDR3 DNA sequence: TGTGCCAGCTCACCTAGCGGGGGCATCTCCTACAATGAGCAGTTCTTC.